Presented here are 3 T cell receptor beta chains from one specimen sequenced in a study of tumor-infiltrating lymphocytes in primary liver carcinoma. Using a constant-region primer together with ProtoScript II reverse transcriptase, TCR beta cDNA was made from roughly 540 ng of total RNA. Library construction for TCR beta comprised three nested multiplex PCR rounds performed with slightly modified ARM-PCR. With TRBV1-TRBV30 forward primers and a C-beta reverse primer, the first two PCR rounds were run for approximately 10 cycles each. TCRdb processed the multiplex PCR reads anew with MiXCR; each CDR3 protein has one entry. The table shows 95,000 to 150,000 distinct CDR3 sequences, with around two thirds occurring only once. Both RNA and DNA were isolated together from about 21-30 mg of bulk tissue that had not been sorted. The specimen was liver tumor tissue from sampling region 1. This sample's subset: tumor region T1, superior pole. The receptors here all came from a woman aged 55-70 years with primary liver carcinoma and hepatitis B virus infection.

As regards this clonotype: Compared with germline, one end of the junction differs, possibly owing to a read error. The V call is TRBV29-1, the J call TRBJ2-3; D unclear. The germline gives CDR1 SQVTM, CDR2 ANQGSEA. This CDR3 is built from 12 residues. The DNA of the CDR3 is TGCAGCGTTGAAGCCAGCACAGATACGCAGTATTTC. This gives the protein CSVEASTDTQYF.

Comments on this clonotype: With a much larger clone just one base away, this may be a read error. The genes are TRBV6-1 and TRBJ2-1; 7 nucleotides line up with TRBD2. The CDR3 length is 15 residues. Trimming removed 7 bases from V and 9 bases from J; junction bases left unmatched: 15. CDR1 and CDR2 (germline): MNHNS, SASEGT. CDR3 sequence (DNA): TGTGCCAGCAACCGACTAGTGGGAGGGCCAGGTGAGCAGTTCTTC. Its translation is CASNRLVGGPGEQFF.

In its sample, this clonotype was seen a few times. V gene TRBV28 combines with J gene TRBJ2-5, with D perhaps TRBD1 or TRBD2 (5 bases each). The CDR3 has 17 residues. Germline CDR1 is MDHEN and CDR2 is SYDVKM. Trimming removed 3 bases from V and 0 bases from J, with 17 bases in between. This CDR3 is CASSFIGGGTHQETQYF. The CDR3 DNA sequence: TGTGCCAGCAGTTTTATAGGTGGGGGAACACACCAAGAGACCCAGTACTTC. The entire variable domain, with the rest obtained from reference TRBV28 and TRBJ2-5, is as follows: DVKVTQSSRYLVKRTGEKVFLECVQDMDHENMFWYRQDPGLGLRLIYFSYDVKMKEKGDIPEGYSVSREKKERFSLILESASTNQTSMYLCASSFIGGGTHQETQYFGPGTRLLVL.